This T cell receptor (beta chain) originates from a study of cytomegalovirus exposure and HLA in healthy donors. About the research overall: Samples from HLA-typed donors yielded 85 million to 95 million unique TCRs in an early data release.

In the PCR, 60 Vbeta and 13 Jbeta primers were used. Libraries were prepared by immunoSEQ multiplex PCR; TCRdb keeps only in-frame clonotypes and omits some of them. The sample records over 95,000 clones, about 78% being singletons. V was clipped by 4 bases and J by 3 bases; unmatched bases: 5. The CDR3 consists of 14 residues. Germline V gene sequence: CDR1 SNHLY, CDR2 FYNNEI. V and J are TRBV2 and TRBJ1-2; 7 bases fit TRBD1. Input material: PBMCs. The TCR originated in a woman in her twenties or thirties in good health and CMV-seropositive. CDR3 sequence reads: CASSADRKDYGYTF. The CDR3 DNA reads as TGTGCCAGCAGTGCGGACAGGAAAGACTATGGCTACACCTTC.